Sequencing of this T cell receptor beta chain was carried out in a study of blood T cell repertoires in COVID-19. Germline-derived CDR1 and CDR2 are SGHTA and FQGTGA. V gave up 5 bases and J gave up 2 bases; unmatched junction bases: 5. The CDR3 has 15 amino acids. Repertoires were generated with immunoSEQ multiplex PCR, while TCRdb's copy carries only in-frame clones and drops some. The table lists hundreds of thousands of clones, around nine tenths of them singletons, with 13% in the top ten. This rearrangement joins TRBV7-3 to TRBJ2-3; TRBD2 aligns across 9 bases. The sample taken for sequencing was peripheral blood. This TCR derives from a woman aged 65 to 85 with COVID-19, enrolled during active disease. The CDR3 spells CASSKGLAYTDTQYF. CDR3 bases: TGTGCCAGCAGCAAGGGACTAGCCTACACAGATACGCAGTATTTT.